These 31 T cell receptor beta chains came from one sample sequenced in a study of blood T cell repertoires in COVID-19. Assay used: immunoSEQ multiplex PCR; TCRdb lists only in-frame clones, some missing. The sample includes hundreds of thousands of clones, 82% of them seen just once. The sample taken for sequencing was PBMCs or T cells enriched from blood (not recorded which). The receptors come from a middle-aged man who had been exposed to COVID-19.

The chain has TRBV19 and TRBJ1-1, with TRBD1 matching 7 bases. Germline CDR1 reads LNHDA; CDR2 reads SQIVND (reference sequence). The trim removed 3 bases at V and 3 bases at J, leaving 1 base unmatched. The CDR3 totals 13 residues. The CDR3 DNA reads TGTGCCAGTAGTATTGACAGGGACACTGAAGCTTTCTTT. Its protein is CASSIDRDTEAFF.

J is TRBJ2-5 and V is TRBV4-2; 14 bases are shared with TRBD2. Losses at the gene ends were 3 bases for V and 4 bases for J; bases not matched to a gene: 4. The CDR3 is made up of 16 amino acids. Germline CDR1 reads LGHNA; CDR2 reads YNFKEQ. The CDR3 reads CASSQGLAGALETQYF. In DNA form, the CDR3 reads TGTGCCAGCAGCCAGGGACTAGCGGGAGCTTTAGAGACCCAGTACTTC.

The J gene is TRBJ2-3, the V gene TRBV27; tentative D call: TRBD2 (5 bases). V was shortened by 4 bases and J by 0 bases, with 8 bases between the two germline ends. The CDR3 extends over 14 amino acids. Looked up from germline, CDR1 is MNHEY and CDR2 is SMNVEV (reference sequence). CDR3 loop: CASSWSGSTDTQYF. The CDR3 bases are TGTGCCAGCAGTTGGAGCGGTAGCACAGATACGCAGTATTTT.

The chain links TRBV18 to TRBJ1-1; D is possibly TRBD1 (5 bases). The CDR3 contains 16 residues. V was cut by 2 bases and J by 4 bases, with 17 bases left in between. The germline CDR1 and CDR2 sequences are KGHSH and LQKENI. The CDR3 DNA sequence: TGTGCCAGCTCACCATCGGGAGGGGCGCGAGGCACTGAAGCTTTCTTT. Translation gives CASSPSGGARGTEAFF.

This clone was detected only a few times. The rearrangement joins TRBV18 to TRBJ1-3; TRBD1 aligns across 8 bases. Germline-derived CDR1 and CDR2 are KGHSH and LQKENI. The ends lost 3 bases at V and 4 bases at J; junction bases unmatched: 2. The CDR3 covers 14 residues. The CDR3 DNA is TGTGCCAGCTCACCGGGACAGGACGGAAACACCATATATTTT. It translates to CASSPGQDGNTIYF.

The chain links TRBV7-8 to TRBJ1-6; 8 bases are shared with TRBD1. The trim removed 7 bases at V and 0 bases at J, leaving 2 bases unmatched. The CDR3 consists of 15 residues. Germline V gene sequence: CDR1 SGHVS, CDR2 FQNEAQ. Here the CDR3 reads CASTTGGSYNSPLHF. The CDR3 bases are TGTGCCAGCACCACAGGGGGCTCCTATAATTCACCCCTCCACTTT. Together with reference TRBV7-8 and TRBJ1-6, the CDR3 gives the full variable domain: GAGVSQSPRYKVAKRGQDVALRCDPISGHVSLFWYQQALGQGPEFLTYFQNEAQLDKSGLPSDRFFAERPEGSVSTLKIQRTQQEDSAVYLCASTTGGSYNSPLHFGNGTRLTVT.

This chain joins TRBV5-1 and TRBJ1-6; D may be TRBD1 (6 bases). Germline lookup yields CDR1 SGHRS and CDR2 YFSETQ. Trimming left V 2 bases short and J 10 bases short, with 16 bases between. The CDR3 has 15 residues. CDR3 DNA sequence: TGCGCCAGCAGCTTTGACCATGGGGGCGACTCACCCCTCCACTTT. Its translation: CASSFDHGGDSPLHF.

The CDR3 region has the DNA TGTGCCAGCTCTGGGACACAGAACACTGAAGCTTTCTTT. This sequence encodes CASSGTQNTEAFF. The genes are TRBV18 and TRBJ1-1; D may be TRBD1 (6 bases). The CDR3 runs 13 residues. The germline V gene has CDR1 KGHSH and CDR2 LQKENI. Deletions cut 6 bases from V and 1 base from J, with 9 bases between. Together with reference TRBV18 and TRBJ1-1, the CDR3 gives the full variable domain: NAGVMQNPRHLVRRRGQEARLRCSPMKGHSHVYWYRQLPEEGLKFMVYLQKENIIDESGMPKERFSAEFPKEGPSILRIQQVVRGDSAAYFCASSGTQNTEAFFGQGTRLTVV.

Points on this clone: The same CDR3 can be traced to other DNA sequences in this sample. V usage is TRBV12-3 or TRBV12-4 and J usage is TRBJ1-5; no clear D. The CDR3 extends over 13 amino acids. Trimming took off 2 bases at V and 6 bases at J, with 8 bases between the two ends. CDR3 nucleotide sequence: TGTGCCAGCAGTTTATTAGAGGGTCAGCCCCAGCATTTT. This translates into CASSLLEGQPQHF.

The rearrangement joins TRBV19 to TRBJ2-2, with D perhaps matching TRBD1 (5 bases). Deletions cut 4 bases from V and 7 bases from J, with 13 bases between. The CDR3 runs 14 residues. Germline lookup yields CDR1 LNHDA and CDR2 SQIVND (reference sequence). The CDR3 nucleotides are TGTGCCAGTAGTACCCAGGGCTCCGACGGGGAGCTGTTTTTT. Amino acids: CASSTQGSDGELFF.

J is TRBJ2-1 and V is TRBV10-3, with D unresolved. V was shortened by 2 bases and J by 0 bases, with 17 bases between the two germline ends. The CDR3 is 18 amino acids. Germline CDR1 reads ENHRY; CDR2 reads SYGVKD. CDR3 sequence: CAISEPQGWWSSYNEQFF. The CDR3 DNA follows: TGTGCCATCAGTGAGCCCCAAGGATGGTGGAGCTCCTACAATGAGCAGTTCTTC.

This clone occurred a few times. A read error may account for a junction end that differs from germline. The rearrangement joins TRBV2 to TRBJ2-3; 8 bases are a match to TRBD2. Germline loops: CDR1 SNHLY, CDR2 FYNNEI. The CDR3 runs to 15 residues. The CDR3 here is CASIEAGVGADTQYF. The CDR3 DNA is TGTGCCAGCATTGAAGCGGGAGTTGGGGCAGATACGCAGTATTTT.

The chain is built from TRBV9 and TRBJ2-7; TRBD2 matches 8 bases. Germline V gene lookup returns CDR1 SGDLS and CDR2 YYNGEE. With 4 bases clipped from V and 2 bases from J, the junction kept 5 bases outside the gene matches. This CDR3 has 14 residues. The CDR3 DNA sequence: TGTGCCAGCAGCCCCAGGCGGGAGGCCTACGAGCAGTACTTC. This gives the protein CASSPRREAYEQYF.

The CDR3: CASGKQGEQYF. Written as DNA, the CDR3 is TGTGCCAGCGGCAAACAGGGGGAGCAGTACTTC. This chain joins TRBV5-6 and TRBJ2-7, with 7 positions matching TRBD1. CDR3 length equals 11 residues. J lost 7 bases, V lost 7 bases, and 5 bases had no gene match. Germline CDR1 reads SGHDT; CDR2 reads YYEEEE.

The chain carries TRBV4-1 and TRBJ2-5; TRBD2 matches at 14 bases. Losses at the gene ends were 0 bases for V and 5 bases for J; bases not matched to a gene: 8. CDR1 is MGHRA and CDR2 is YSYEKL in the germline V gene. The CDR3 length is 18 residues. The CDR3 DNA sequence: TGCGCCAGCAGCCAAGATCAGGGACTAGCGGGAGTCCGGGAGACCCAGTACTTC. Translating it yields CASSQDQGLAGVRETQYF.

The V and J genes are TRBV12-5 and TRBJ2-7; 9 bases match TRBD2. CDR1 and CDR2 (germline): LGHNT, FRNRAP. The CDR3 runs to 15 residues. V was clipped by 3 bases and J by 6 bases; unmatched bases: 9. The CDR3 region has the DNA TGTGCTAGTGGTTTCGGAATAGCGGGAGTAGGCGAGCAGTACTTC. Its translation: CASGFGIAGVGEQYF.

The chain joins TRBV5-5 to TRBJ2-7, with 9 bases matching TRBD1. V shed 4 bases and J 6 bases; nucleotides not matched to a gene: 14. In germline, CDR1 is SGHKS, CDR2 YYEKEE (reference sequence). CDR3 length equals 16 residues. CDR3 in amino acids: CASSPVGGQGRSEQYF. In DNA form, the CDR3 reads TGTGCCAGCAGCCCGGTAGGGGGACAGGGAAGATCCGAGCAGTACTTC.

The V and J genes are TRBV13 and TRBJ2-1; TRBD1 agrees at 10 bases. Germline CDR1 PRHDT, CDR2 FYEKMQ (reference sequence). The ends lost 5 bases at V and 5 bases at J; junction bases unmatched: 18. This CDR3 contains 19 residues. The CDR3 coding sequence is TGTGCCAGCAGCGCGACATTTGGGCCCGACAGGGGGCTCGACAATGAGCAGTTCTTC. Translation gives CASSATFGPDRGLDNEQFF. Combining the CDR3 with reference TRBV13 and TRBJ2-1 gives the whole variable domain AAGVIQSPRHLIKEKRETATLKCYPIPRHDTVYWYQQGPGQDPQFLISFYEKMQSDKGSIPDRFSAQQFSDYHSELNMSSLELGDSALYFCASSATFGPDRGLDNEQFFGPGTRLTVL.

The rearrangement links TRBV19 to TRBJ2-2; 7 bases are shared with TRBD2. Trimming took 4 bases from V and 1 from J; bases not matched to a gene: 6. Germline CDR1 and CDR2: LNHDA and SQIVND (reference sequence). This CDR3 spans 16 amino acids. This chain's CDR3 is CASSTRGNGNTGELFF. In nucleotides, the CDR3 is TGTGCCAGTAGTACGCGGGGGAATGGGAACACCGGGGAGCTGTTTTTT.

The gene calls are TRBV28 and TRBJ2-7, with TRBD1 matching over 9 bases. After removal of 6 bases from V and 5 bases from J, the junction contained 11 bases not matched to a gene. This CDR3 has 15 amino acids. In germline, CDR1 is MDHEN, CDR2 SYDVKM. The CDR3 protein is CASSSPGTGYDEQYF. The CDR3 coding sequence is TGTGCCAGCAGCTCCCCCGGGACAGGGTACGACGAGCAGTACTTC.

V gene TRBV19 combines with J gene TRBJ2-5; maybe TRBD2 (6 bases). V was clipped by 6 bases and J by 5 bases, with 16 bases between them. Germline V gives CDR1 LNHDA, CDR2 SQIVND (reference sequence). This CDR3 has 14 residues. The CDR3 loop reads CASSASRGSETQYF. In DNA form, the CDR3 reads TGTGCCAGTAGCGCTAGTCGGGGGTCGGAGACCCAGTACTTC.

This clone was observed at least ten times. This rearrangement joins TRBV10-2 to TRBJ2-5, with no clear D. V was pared by 0 bases and J by 1 base, with 12 bases between. CDR1 WSHSY and CDR2 SAAADI come from the germline V gene. The CDR3 consists of 16 residues. The CDR3 region is CASSESILRAQETQYF. The CDR3 DNA follows: TGCGCCAGCAGTGAGTCGATTTTGCGTGCCCAAGAGACCCAGTACTTC.

The rearrangement uses TRBV10-3 and TRBJ1-4; D unclear. Trimming pared 10 bases from V and 4 bases from J, leaving 13 bases between. Per the germline V gene, CDR1 is ENHRY and CDR2 is SYGVKD. The length of the CDR3 is 13 residues. The CDR3 nucleotides read TGTGCCAGCCACGGGGAGCTTAATGAAAAACTGTTTTTT. This codes for CASHGELNEKLFF.

The CDR3 nucleotides read TGTGCCTGGAGTCCTGACTCTAGTAATTCACCCCTCCACTTT. Translation gives CAWSPDSSNSPLHF. The V and J genes are TRBV30 and TRBJ1-6; D unclear. The CDR3 spans 14 residues. V dropped 2 bases and J dropped 6 bases, with 11 bases sitting between them. Germline V gives CDR1 GTSNPN, CDR2 SVGIG (reference sequence).

The rearrangement uses TRBV5-4 and TRBJ2-1, with 8 bases identical to TRBD1. After removal of 2 bases from V and 4 bases from J, the junction contained 5 bases not matched to a gene. CDR1 and CDR2 (germline): SGHNT, YYREEE (reference sequence). This CDR3 contains 15 residues. The CDR3 loop reads CASSFAGGNYNEQFF. The DNA of the CDR3 is TGTGCCAGCAGCTTTGCAGGGGGCAATTACAATGAGCAGTTCTTC.

This chain links TRBV21-1 with TRBJ2-2; TRBD1 was called by the table and not checked on the DNA. TRBV21-1 is termed a pseudogene. CDR3 length equals 18 residues. The CDR3 protein is CASSKRGPGLTNTGELFF. The CDR3 DNA is TGTGCCAGCAGCAAAAGGGGGCCGGGACTTACGAACACCGGGGAGCTGTTTTTT.

The rearrangement links TRBV2 to TRBJ1-2; possibly TRBD1 for D (5 bases). The germline V gene has CDR1 SNHLY and CDR2 FYNNEI. This CDR3 spans 15 amino acids. The V and J ends lost 7 bases and 4 bases respectively, with 19 bases between them. CDR3 DNA: TGTGCCAGCACCACGTCTGGCAGGGCCAGCTATGGCTACACCTTC. It is translated as CASTTSGRASYGYTF.

The chain joins TRBV24-1 to TRBJ2-2, with 7 bases matching TRBD1. CDR1 is KGHDR and CDR2 is SFDVKD in the germline V gene. The CDR3 runs to 13 residues. With V trimmed by 9 bases and J by 2 bases, 2 bases remained unmatched. Written as DNA, the CDR3 is TGTGCCACCGGGACAGACAACACCGGGGAGCTGTTTTTT. As protein: CATGTDNTGELFF.

The V gene is TRBV18, the J gene TRBJ2-7, with TRBD1 identical over 8 bases. This CDR3 is built from 15 residues. V gave up 2 bases and J gave up 7 bases; unmatched junction bases: 10. Per germline, CDR1 KGHSH and CDR2 LQKENI. The CDR3 DNA reads TGTGCCAGCTCACCAACGGTGACAGGGGTCGGAGAGCAGTACTTC. Translation: CASSPTVTGVGEQYF. Full variable domain (missing parts from reference TRBV18 and TRBJ2-7): NAGVMQNPRHLVRRRGQEARLRCSPMKGHSHVYWYRQLPEEGLKFMVYLQKENIIDESGMPKERFSAEFPKEGPSILRIQQVVRGDSAAYFCASSPTVTGVGEQYFGPGTRLTVT.

The chain combines TRBV6-5 with TRBJ1-1, with D uncertain. This CDR3 is built from 13 residues. Germline CDR1 is MNHEY and CDR2 is SVGAGI. V lost 2 bases to trimming and J lost 1 base, with 5 bases between them. CDR3 in DNA: TGTGCCAGCAGTTACATAGCGAACACTGAAGCTTTCTTT. It encodes CASSYIANTEAFF.

The chain employs TRBV10-3 and TRBJ1-2; weak D call: TRBD1 (6 bases). The CDR3 spans 11 residues. The germline CDR1 and CDR2 sequences are ENHRY and SYGVKD. Trimming took off 10 bases at V and 4 bases at J, with 10 bases between the two ends. The CDR3 protein is CATQGGYGYTF. The CDR3 nucleotides are TGTGCCACACAGGGCGGCTATGGCTACACCTTC.